These T cell receptor beta chains were read from a single sample in a study of blood T cell repertoires in COVID-19. Produced via immunoSEQ multiplex PCR; TCRdb's table is partial and in-frame only. The sample carries roughly 100,000 clones, more than 75% recorded once. Material for sequencing was peripheral blood. These receptors all come from a man aged 50 to 60 with acute or convalescent COVID-19. Both conserved end residues are part of each CDR3. The D gene is left open where the match is weak.

V gene,D gene,CDR3 protein
TRBV5-1,NA,CASSIKDIRTQETQYF
TRBV6-6,NA,CASSYRDEQYF
TRBV3-1/TRBV3-2,NA,CASSQFLVKEQFF
TRBV18,TRBD2,CASSPETGGNEQFF
TRBV5-1,NA,CASSLAGEEPQHF
TRBV5-4,NA,CASSLVDAPYGYTF
TRBV7-2,NA,CASSSQTGSYGYTF
TRBV15,NA,CATSTGRIYGYTF
TRBV10-3,NA,CAISEGLASTDTQYF
TRBV19,TRBD2,CASSLLAGNEQFF
TRBV11-2,TRBD1,CASSLDSQGAGTEAFF
TRBV27,TRBD1,CASSRQGTDSPLHF
TRBV19,TRBD2,CASSRRIAGGANEQFF
TRBV10-1,NA,CASSESGGWSEAFF
TRBV3-1/TRBV3-2,TRBD1,CASSQVDRGVYEQYF
TRBV7-2,NA,CASSSTGYEQYF
TRBV5-1,TRBD1,CASSQTGADGYTF
TRBV5-1,NA,CASSFTGIYGYTF